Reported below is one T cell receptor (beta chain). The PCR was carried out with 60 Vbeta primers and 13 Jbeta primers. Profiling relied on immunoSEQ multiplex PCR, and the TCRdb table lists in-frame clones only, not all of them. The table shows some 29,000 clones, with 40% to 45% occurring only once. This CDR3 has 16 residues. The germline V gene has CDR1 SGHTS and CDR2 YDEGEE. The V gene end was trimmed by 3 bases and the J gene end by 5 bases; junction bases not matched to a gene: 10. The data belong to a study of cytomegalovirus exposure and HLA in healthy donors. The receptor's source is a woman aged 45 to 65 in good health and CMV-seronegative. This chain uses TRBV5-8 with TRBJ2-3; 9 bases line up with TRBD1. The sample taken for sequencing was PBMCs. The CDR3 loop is CASSSSQGAPQDTQYF. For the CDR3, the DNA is TGTGCCAGCAGCTCTTCACAGGGGGCGCCCCAAGATACGCAGTATTTT. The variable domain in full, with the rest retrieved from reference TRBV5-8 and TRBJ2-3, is EAGVTQSPTHLIKTRGQQATLRCSPISGHTSVYWYQQALGLGLQFLLWYDEGEERNRGNFPPRFSGRQFPNYSSELNVNALELEDSALYLCASSSSQGAPQDTQYFGPGTRLTVL.